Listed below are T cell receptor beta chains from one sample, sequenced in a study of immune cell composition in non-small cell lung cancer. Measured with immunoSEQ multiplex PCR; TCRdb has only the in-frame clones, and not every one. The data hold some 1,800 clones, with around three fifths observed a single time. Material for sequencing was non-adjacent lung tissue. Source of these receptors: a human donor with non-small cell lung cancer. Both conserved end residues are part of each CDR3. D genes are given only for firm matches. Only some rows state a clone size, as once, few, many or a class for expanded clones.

cdr3_nt: TGTGCCAGCAGCCCACGACAGCGGGGGGAGAGTGGCTACACCTTC
cdr3_aa: CASSPRQRGESGYTF
clone_size: -
j_call: TRBJ1-2
d_call: -
v_call: TRBV5-5

cdr3_nt: TGTGCCAGCAGCTTGGACACACAGGGGTCGGATGGCTACACCTTC
cdr3_aa: CASSLDTQGSDGYTF
clone_size: -
j_call: TRBJ1-2
d_call: TRBD1
v_call: TRBV5-4

cdr3_nt: TGTGCCAGCAGTTATGGCAGGTTTAACTATGGCTACACCTTC
cdr3_aa: CASSYGRFNYGYTF
clone_size: large
j_call: TRBJ1-2
d_call: -
v_call: TRBV6-5

cdr3_nt: TGTGCCAGCAGCTTGGACGCGAGCTCCTATAATTCACCCCTCCACTTT
cdr3_aa: CASSLDASSYNSPLHF
clone_size: -
j_call: TRBJ1-6
d_call: -
v_call: TRBV5-5

cdr3_nt: TGTGCCAGCAGCTTAGAGGCAGGGGGCTCCTACGAGCAGTACTTC
cdr3_aa: CASSLEAGGSYEQYF
clone_size: -
j_call: TRBJ2-7
d_call: TRBD1
v_call: TRBV7-2

cdr3_nt: TGTGCCAGCAGCTTATACAGGGGGCGCGTCTCCTACGAGCAGTACTTC
cdr3_aa: CASSLYRGRVSYEQYF
clone_size: -
j_call: TRBJ2-7
d_call: TRBD1
v_call: TRBV7-9

cdr3_nt: TGTGCCAGCAGCCCCCCGGCCATTGGGGACAGGGGGTACGAGCAGTACTTC
cdr3_aa: CASSPPAIGDRGYEQYF
clone_size: once
j_call: TRBJ2-7
d_call: TRBD1
v_call: TRBV7-6

cdr3_nt: TGTGCCAGCTCACCCCCAGGGCGAGCCTTGAACACTGAAGCTTTCTTT
cdr3_aa: CASSPPGRALNTEAFF
clone_size: few
j_call: TRBJ1-1
d_call: -
v_call: TRBV18

cdr3_nt: TGTGCCAGTTCATACGCAGGGATCAACACCGGGGAGCTGTTTTTT
cdr3_aa: CASSYAGINTGELFF
clone_size: -
j_call: TRBJ2-2
d_call: -
v_call: TRBV19

cdr3_nt: TGTGCCAGCAGCTTGAGCCCGACAGGGATTACAAACACTGAAGCTTTCTTT
cdr3_aa: CASSLSPTGITNTEAFF
clone_size: -
j_call: TRBJ1-1
d_call: TRBD1
v_call: TRBV7-6

cdr3_nt: TGTGCCAGCAGCCTCGACAGGAGCTACAATGAGCAGTTCTTC
cdr3_aa: CASSLDRSYNEQFF
clone_size: -
j_call: TRBJ2-1
d_call: -
v_call: TRBV28

cdr3_nt: TGTGCCAGCAGACTCTACAGGGACTCTGGAAACACCATATATTTT
cdr3_aa: CASRLYRDSGNTIYF
clone_size: -
j_call: TRBJ1-3
d_call: -
v_call: TRBV6-6

cdr3_nt: TGTGCCAGCAGCCGACTAGCGGAAGCCTACGAGCAGTACTTC
cdr3_aa: CASSRLAEAYEQYF
clone_size: few
j_call: TRBJ2-7
d_call: TRBD2
v_call: TRBV7-2

cdr3_nt: TGTGCCATCAGTGAGTCGGGACTAGCGGGGGGGTCTGACAATGAGCAGTTCTTC
cdr3_aa: CAISESGLAGGSDNEQFF
clone_size: -
j_call: TRBJ2-1
d_call: TRBD2
v_call: TRBV10-3

cdr3_nt: TGTGCCAGCTCACCAACGGGGACAACCTACGAGCAGTACTTC
cdr3_aa: CASSPTGTTYEQYF
clone_size: -
j_call: TRBJ2-7
d_call: -
v_call: TRBV18

cdr3_nt: TGCGCCAGCACCCTATTTCCTGTTTCTGGGGCCAACGTCCTGACTTTC
cdr3_aa: CASTLFPVSGANVLTF
clone_size: -
j_call: TRBJ2-6
d_call: -
v_call: TRBV5-1

cdr3_nt: TGTGCCAGCAGCCCCAACAGGGGCAAAGAGACCCAGTACTTC
cdr3_aa: CASSPNRGKETQYF
clone_size: -
j_call: TRBJ2-5
d_call: TRBD1
v_call: TRBV7-2

cdr3_nt: TGCGCCAGCACTAAGCGTAACAATGAGCAGTTCTTC
cdr3_aa: CASTKRNNEQFF
clone_size: -
j_call: TRBJ2-1
d_call: -
v_call: TRBV10-1

cdr3_nt: TGCAGTGCTAGCGGAGAGACCCAGTACTTC
cdr3_aa: CSASGETQYF
clone_size: -
j_call: TRBJ2-5
d_call: -
v_call: TRBV20-1

cdr3_nt: TGTGCCAGCAGTTATTTAGCGGGAGAAGGTACAACCCAGTACTTC
cdr3_aa: CASSYLAGEGTTQYF
clone_size: -
j_call: TRBJ2-5
d_call: TRBD2
v_call: TRBV6-5

cdr3_nt: TGTGCCAGTAAACGGAGCAGGGGTGGAAATCAGCCCCAGCATTTT
cdr3_aa: CASKRSRGGNQPQHF
clone_size: -
j_call: TRBJ1-5
d_call: -
v_call: TRBV6-9

cdr3_nt: TGTGCCAGCAGCCCACAGGGGGGAGTCTCCTACAATGAGCAGTTCTTC
cdr3_aa: CASSPQGGVSYNEQFF
clone_size: few
j_call: TRBJ2-1
d_call: TRBD1
v_call: TRBV7-3

cdr3_nt: TGTGCCACGTCGGGGGACAGGGTTACGCTTTATAGCAATCAGCCCCAGCATTTT
cdr3_aa: CATSGDRVTLYSNQPQHF
clone_size: large
j_call: TRBJ1-5
d_call: TRBD1
v_call: TRBV19

cdr3_nt: TGTGCCAGCAGCCCTGGAGCGGGTGGTGATGAGCAGTTCTTC
cdr3_aa: CASSPGAGGDEQFF
clone_size: -
j_call: TRBJ2-1
d_call: -
v_call: TRBV7-9

cdr3_nt: TGCGCCAGCCGGATTCCGGGTTCGGGATACGAGCAGTACTTC
cdr3_aa: CASRIPGSGYEQYF
clone_size: -
j_call: TRBJ2-7
d_call: -
v_call: TRBV23-1

cdr3_nt: TGTGCCAGCAGCTTGGGACCAGGGGAACAGCCCCAGCATTTT
cdr3_aa: CASSLGPGEQPQHF
clone_size: few
j_call: TRBJ1-5
d_call: -
v_call: TRBV5-4